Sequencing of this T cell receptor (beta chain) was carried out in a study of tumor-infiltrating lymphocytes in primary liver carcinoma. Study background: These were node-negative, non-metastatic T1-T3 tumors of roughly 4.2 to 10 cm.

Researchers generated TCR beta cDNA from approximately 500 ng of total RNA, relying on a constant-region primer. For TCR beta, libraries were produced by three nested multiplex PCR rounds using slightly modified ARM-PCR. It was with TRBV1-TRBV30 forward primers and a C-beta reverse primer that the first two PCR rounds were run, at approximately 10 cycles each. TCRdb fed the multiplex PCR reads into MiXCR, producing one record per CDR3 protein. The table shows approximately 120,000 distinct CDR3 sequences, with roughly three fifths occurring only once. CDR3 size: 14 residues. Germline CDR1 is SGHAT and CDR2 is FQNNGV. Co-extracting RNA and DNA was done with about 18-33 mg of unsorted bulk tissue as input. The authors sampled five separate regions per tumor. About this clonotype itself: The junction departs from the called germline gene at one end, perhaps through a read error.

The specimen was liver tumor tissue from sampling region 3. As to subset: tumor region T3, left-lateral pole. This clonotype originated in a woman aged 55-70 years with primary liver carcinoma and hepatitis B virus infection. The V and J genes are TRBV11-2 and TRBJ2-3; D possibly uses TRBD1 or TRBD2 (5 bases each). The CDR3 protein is CASSLTGTTVTQYF. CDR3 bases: TGTGCCAGCAGCTTAACGGGGACCACAGTTACGCAGTATTTT. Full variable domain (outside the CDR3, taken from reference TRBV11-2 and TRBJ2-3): EAGVAQSPRYKIIEKRQSVAFWCNPISGHATLYWYQQILGQGPKLLIQFQNNGVVDDSQLPKDRFSAERLKGVDSTLKIQPAKLEDSAVYLCASSLTGTTVTQYFGPGTRLTVL.